This T cell receptor (beta chain) emerged from a study of PD-L1 blockade in urothelial cancer. Germline V gives CDR1 SNHLY, CDR2 FYNNEI. This CDR3 is 16 amino acids long. V lost 7 bases and J 9 bases, leaving 25 bases between the germline ends. The protocol was immunoSEQ multiplex PCR, while the TCRdb copy is restricted to in-frame clones and leaves out a portion. The sample has about 43,000 clones, more than 75% seen once. The chain recombines TRBV2 with TRBJ2-1; a weak D match, TRBD2 (6 bases). The sample in question was PBMCs, obtained around atezolizumab (anti-PD-L1) treatment. The receptor was derived from a woman aged 60-75 years with urothelial cancer. CDR3 bases: TGTGCCAGCATCTGGGGGGACTCAATGTATTTTGGTGAGCAGTTCTTC. Amino acids: CASIWGDSMYFGEQFF. Full variable domain (outside the CDR3, taken from reference TRBV2 and TRBJ2-1): EPEVTQTPSHQVTQMGQEVILRCVPISNHLYFYWYRQILGQKVEFLVSFYNNEISEKSEIFDDQFSVERPDGSNFTLKIRSTKLEDSAMYFCASIWGDSMYFGEQFFGPGTRLTVL.